These 12 T cell receptor beta chains were all obtained from the same sample, sequenced in a study of PD-1 blockade in mismatch repair-deficient tumors. Using immunoSEQ multiplex PCR, the repertoire was profiled, and TCRdb retains in-frame clones only, with some absent. Among 100,000 to 150,000 clones listed, about 85% were seen once. The input for sequencing was peripheral blood, taken 44 weeks after starting pembrolizumab. The receptors originated from an adult with mismatch repair-deficient cancer.

V is TRBV10-2 and J is TRBJ1-5; D perhaps matches TRBD1 (6 bases). Per the germline V gene, CDR1 is WSHSY and CDR2 is SAAADI. The CDR3 covers 14 residues. The V end was cut by 1 base, the J end by 4 bases, with 8 bases between. Here the CDR3 reads CASSELDRNQPQHF. The CDR3 nucleotides read TGCGCCAGCAGTGAGTTGGACAGAAATCAGCCCCAGCATTTT.

The chain links TRBV19 to TRBJ1-2; TRBD1 is a possible D gene (5 bases). V gave up 5 bases and J gave up 4 bases, with 8 bases separating them. There are 12 residues in the CDR3. The germline V gene has CDR1 LNHDA and CDR2 SQIVND (reference sequence). CDR3 nucleotides: TGTGCCAGTAGTCGGGGGAGCTATGGCTACACCTTC. It yields the protein CASSRGSYGYTF.

Here the CDR3 DNA reads TGTGCCAGCAGCCCTACAGGGGGCGGGAGCAAGCAGTTCTTC. It translates to CASSPTGGGSKQFF. The V and J genes are TRBV6-5 and TRBJ2-1; TRBD1 matches 9 bases. From germline, CDR1 is MNHEY and CDR2 SVGAGI. After removal of 6 bases from V and 11 bases from J, the junction contained 11 bases not matched to a gene. The length of the CDR3 is 14 residues.

The chain combines TRBV20-1 with TRBJ2-7; weak D call: TRBD2 (6 bases). V dropped 7 bases and J dropped 2 bases, with 9 bases sitting between them. Per the germline V gene, CDR1 is DFQATT and CDR2 is SNEGSKA (reference sequence). CDR3 length equals 11 residues. CDR3 sequence: CSGASAYEQYF. The CDR3 DNA is TGCAGTGGGGCTAGCGCCTACGAGCAGTACTTC.

This chain links TRBV5-1 with TRBJ2-3; the D gene could be TRBD1 or TRBD2 (5 bases each). The CDR3 contains 17 residues. V lost 1 base and J 0 bases, leaving 15 bases between the germline ends. CDR1 and CDR2 (germline): SGHRS, YFSETQ. This chain's CDR3 is CASSLRGGPTSTDTQYF. The DNA for the CDR3 is TGCGCCAGCAGCTTGCGGGGCGGGCCTACTAGCACAGATACGCAGTATTTT.

J is TRBJ1-4 and V is TRBV18, with D possibly matching TRBD1 (5 bases). Trimming stripped 2 bases from V and 6 bases from J, with 7 bases between. CDR3 size: 13 residues. Germline CDR1 and CDR2: KGHSH and LQKENI. The CDR3 DNA is TGTGCCAGCTCACCAGGGGGGGATGAAAAACTGTTTTTT. This gives the protein CASSPGGDEKLFF. Together with reference TRBV18 and TRBJ1-4, the CDR3 gives the full variable domain: NAGVMQNPRHLVRRRGQEARLRCSPMKGHSHVYWYRQLPEEGLKFMVYLQKENIIDESGMPKERFSAEFPKEGPSILRIQQVVRGDSAAYFCASSPGGDEKLFFGSGTQLSVL.

The V call is TRBV27, the J call TRBJ2-7, with D tentatively TRBD2 (6 bases). This CDR3 contains 15 residues. From germline, CDR1 is MNHEY and CDR2 SMNVEV (reference sequence). Trimming removed 3 bases at V and 2 bases at J, with 14 bases between. CDR3: CASSFRGKGPYEQYF. The CDR3 DNA reads TGTGCCAGCAGTTTTCGGGGGAAGGGGCCCTACGAGCAGTACTTC.

The chain employs TRBV6-1 and TRBJ2-7; perhaps TRBD1 as D (5 bases). The germline CDR1 and CDR2 sequences are MNHNS and SASEGT. The CDR3 runs to 13 residues. Trimming removed 3 bases from V and 2 bases from J, with 8 bases in between. Here the CDR3 reads CASSDRATYEQYF. DNA for the CDR3: TGTGCCAGCAGTGACAGGGCCACCTACGAGCAGTACTTC.

The genes are TRBV19 and TRBJ2-7, with 9 bases lining up with TRBD2. The junction had 7 bases not matched to a gene; V was cut back by 3 bases and J by 4 bases. Germline V lookup: CDR1 LNHDA, CDR2 SQIVND (reference sequence). The CDR3 extends over 15 amino acids. The CDR3 DNA follows: TGTGCCAGTAGTATCGTAGCGGGAGAAGGGTACGAGCAGTACTTC. This translates into CASSIVAGEGYEQYF.

The J gene is TRBJ2-7, the V gene TRBV29-1; 15 nucleotides line up with TRBD2. Germline loops: CDR1 SQVTM, CDR2 ANQGSEA. Trimming took 1 base from V and 5 from J; bases not matched to a gene: 3. The CDR3 contains 15 residues. The CDR3 loop is CSVEGTSGRANEQYF. In DNA, the CDR3 is TGCAGCGTTGAAGGGACTAGCGGGAGGGCCAACGAGCAGTACTTC.

This clone was picked up a small number of times. The chain is built from TRBV5-4 and TRBJ2-7; D is ambiguous. CDR1 and CDR2 (germline): SGHNT, YYREEE (reference sequence). The length of the CDR3 is 11 residues. V lost 4 bases and J 4 bases, leaving 6 bases between the germline ends. CDR3 sequence: CASSIGYEQYF. In nucleotides, the CDR3 is TGTGCCAGCAGCATAGGGTACGAGCAGTACTTC.

The rearrangement uses TRBV5-4 and TRBJ2-3, with 8 bases that match TRBD2. This CDR3 comprises 16 residues. The V gene's germline CDR1 is SGHNT and CDR2 YYREEE (reference sequence). V dropped 4 bases and J dropped 3; count of bases not matched to a gene: 10. CDR3 nucleotide sequence: TGTGCCAGCAGCCTGACAGCGGGAGTTCGTACAGATACGCAGTATTTT. Protein sequence: CASSLTAGVRTDTQYF.